This T cell receptor beta chain was obtained from a study of patients and donors after allogeneic stem cell transplantation. Germline V lookup: CDR1 SNHLY, CDR2 FYNNEI. Germline trimming cut 8 bases from V and 7 bases from J; bases unmatched to any gene: 8. The CDR3 covers 14 residues. This clonotype has a single count. TCRdb passed the RT-PCR reads through MiXCR, listing each CDR3 protein once. The sample holds 390,000 or so distinct CDR3 sequences, approximately 16% seen once. This sequence was found in a human donor who was either an allogeneic HSCT recipient or a stem cell or donor lymphocyte infusion donor (not recorded which). It is not recorded whose cells these are; they may come from a transplant donor. Specimen: blood, either unsorted or a sorted T cell fraction (not recorded which). The chain employs TRBV2 and TRBJ2-1, with 10 positions matching TRBD2. CDR3 protein: CASQSGGASNEQFF. The CDR3 DNA reads as TGTGCCAGCCAGAGCGGGGGGGCCTCGAATGAGCAGTTCTTC.